This T cell receptor beta chain originates from a study of blood T cell repertoires in COVID-19 (dated by TCRdb to about 2020). General notes on the study: Samples covering the acute and convalescent phases of COVID-19 were provided by collaborators in the United States, Italy and Spain. Where available, HLA class I and class II types were obtained from metadata supplied by the sample provider rather than from assay-based typing. A de-identified subject ID, COVID-19 status, age in years and sex were almost always included in the sample metadata. The material from the prospective study consisted of cDNA or gDNA derived from T cells, B-cell-depleted T cells, or PBMCs. The repertoires were made available in a free public database intended to serve as a resource for research on the immune response to SARS-CoV-2. The dataset comprised deeply sampled blood TCRbeta repertoires from subjects exposed to, actively infected with, or recovered from COVID-19. Samples were obtained from the ongoing ImmuneRACE study (first 160 participants) and from over 1,000 subjects provided by 6 global collaborators.

A second Seattle source provided samples from volunteer blood donors who had recovered from COVID-19. Collaborating institutions collected whole blood in K2EDTA tubes following their own protocols. For TCRbeta analysis, collaborators shipped samples as frozen whole blood, isolated PBMCs, or DNA extracted from either of those sample types. V drops 3 bases and J drops 6 bases, leaving 9 bases in between. The CDR3 goes from the cysteine to the phenylalanine over 13 residues. Of all the DNA, just the CDR3 is kept, 39 bases in frame from base 1. Findings and caveats that apply to the study as a whole: How much clinical and demographic metadata was included differed by source and by participant, and the metadata was provided uncurated.

The immunoSEQ Assay, a bias-controlled multiplex PCR, was used to amplify TCRbeta CDR3 regions from genomic DNA. The original methods were these. The number of nucleated cells in each sample was estimated from the amplification of reference gene primers within the assay. To quantify the absolute abundance of each unique TCRbeta CDR3 rearrangement, sequence reads were collapsed and filtered. For each sample, productive Simpson clonality was calculated as the square root of Simpson's diversity index over productive rearrangements. TCRdb took over this immuneACCESS table, retaining in-frame rearrangements with V and J assigned. Such tables are incomplete; in checked studies, under half of the missing clones stem from an unresolved V gene, and the remainder is unexplained. V and J calls plus clone size are reproduced from that table; the DNA served to infer D and trimming. The sample yields approximately 150,000 clones; approximately 90% were counted once. Of the sample, approximately 2% falls within the top ten clones.

This clone was picked up one time. It lacks a known antigen. No much larger clone exists at a distance of one base, and base qualities are not known. The clonotype was recovered from a man aged 50-59 years who had recovered from COVID-19. The V gene is TRBV12-3 or TRBV12-4 and the J gene is TRBJ1-5; the D gene is perhaps TRBD1, on 5 matching bases. Sequencing was done on a sample of peripheral blood. For the CDR3, the sequence is CASSFTGGQPQHF. The base sequence is TGTGCCAGCAGTTTTACGGGGGGTCAGCCCCAGCATTTT.